The rows below give T cell receptor beta chains drawn from one sample of a study of OX40 agonist ivuxolimab in advanced cancers. Here immunoSEQ multiplex PCR was the method, and the copy in TCRdb shows in-frame clones only, minus some. The sample lists around 19,000 clones, just over 85% occurring once. Sequenced here: CD4+ or CD8+ T cells sorted from blood, sampled in a trial of the OX40 agonist ivuxolimab. These receptors were taken from an adult with an advanced solid tumor such as melanoma, head and neck, liver or kidney cancer. CDR3s include the opening cysteine and the closing phenylalanine or tryptophan. Fields, in order: V gene, clone size, J gene, D gene, CDR3 protein, CDR3 DNA. A D gene is named only where the DNA matches it firmly. Rows may omit the clone size; those that give it use once, few, many or a size class.

V gene: TRBV11-3; clone size: -; J gene: TRBJ1-2; D gene: -; CDR3 protein: CASSQGSSQRVGYTF; CDR3 DNA: TGTGCCAGCAGCCAAGGAAGCAGCCAACGGGTCGGCTACACCTTC
V gene: TRBV2; clone size: -; J gene: TRBJ2-2; D gene: -; CDR3 protein: CASRSSPGLNTGELFF; CDR3 DNA: TGTGCCAGCAGATCATCACCCGGGTTGAACACCGGGGAGCTGTTTTTT
V gene: TRBV29-1; clone size: once; J gene: TRBJ2-7; D gene: TRBD2; CDR3 protein: CSVVTSGDSYEQYF; CDR3 DNA: TGCAGCGTTGTAACTAGCGGGGATTCCTACGAGCAGTACTTC
V gene: TRBV19; clone size: -; J gene: TRBJ2-3; D gene: TRBD2; CDR3 protein: CASSPSSGETDTQYF; CDR3 DNA: TGTGCCAGTAGTCCTTCAAGCGGGGAGACGGATACGCAGTATTTT
V gene: TRBV7-8; clone size: -; J gene: TRBJ2-1; D gene: -; CDR3 protein: CASSLEVAAYNEQFF; CDR3 DNA: TGTGCCAGCAGCTTGGAGGTTGCTGCGTACAATGAGCAGTTCTTC
V gene: TRBV6-5; clone size: -; J gene: TRBJ1-2; D gene: TRBD1; CDR3 protein: CASRDRAYGYTF; CDR3 DNA: TGTGCCAGCAGGGACAGGGCCTATGGCTACACCTTC
V gene: TRBV5-1; clone size: once; J gene: TRBJ2-6; D gene: -; CDR3 protein: CASSSAVGANVLTF; CDR3 DNA: TGCGCCAGCAGCTCGGCGGTTGGGGCCAACGTCCTGACTTTC
V gene: TRBV6-1; clone size: -; J gene: TRBJ1-3; D gene: -; CDR3 protein: CASRGGSYSGNTIYF; CDR3 DNA: TGTGCCAGCAGGGGTGGGAGCTACTCTGGAAACACCATATATTTT
V gene: TRBV2; clone size: -; J gene: TRBJ1-3; D gene: -; CDR3 protein: CASSGDFRSSGNTIYF; CDR3 DNA: TGTGCCAGCAGTGGGGACTTCCGTAGCTCTGGAAACACCATATATTTT
V gene: TRBV10-3; clone size: -; J gene: TRBJ1-5; D gene: -; CDR3 protein: CATQSRGFSNQPQHF; CDR3 DNA: TGTGCCACCCAGTCCAGAGGGTTTAGCAATCAGCCCCAGCATTTT
V gene: TRBV25-1; clone size: -; J gene: TRBJ2-6; D gene: -; CDR3 protein: CASSEQGGSGANVLTF; CDR3 DNA: TGTGCCAGCAGTGAACAGGGAGGCTCTGGGGCCAACGTCCTGACTTTC
V gene: TRBV4-1; clone size: -; J gene: TRBJ1-4; D gene: -; CDR3 protein: CASSQDRGQGGEKLFF; CDR3 DNA: TGCGCCAGCAGCCAAGATCGGGGCCAGGGAGGAGAAAAACTGTTTTTT
V gene: TRBV27; clone size: -; J gene: TRBJ2-4; D gene: -; CDR3 protein: CASSPLGGNEIQYF; CDR3 DNA: TGTGCCAGCAGTCCCTTGGGGGGAAATGAGATTCAGTACTTC
V gene: TRBV5-6; clone size: few; J gene: TRBJ2-3; D gene: TRBD2; CDR3 protein: CASSLAQFSGGTQYF; CDR3 DNA: TGTGCCAGCAGCTTGGCCCAATTTAGCGGGGGTACGCAGTATTTT
V gene: TRBV2; clone size: -; J gene: TRBJ2-5; D gene: TRBD2; CDR3 protein: CASSDRGLAGGQETQYF; CDR3 DNA: TGTGCCAGCAGTGACAGGGGACTAGCGGGAGGTCAAGAGACCCAGTACTTC
V gene: TRBV19; clone size: -; J gene: TRBJ2-4; D gene: TRBD2; CDR3 protein: CASKAGGESNIQYF; CDR3 DNA: TGTGCCAGTAAGGCGGGGGGGGAAAGTAACATTCAGTACTTC
V gene: TRBV27; clone size: -; J gene: TRBJ2-2; D gene: -; CDR3 protein: CASSRNTGELFF; CDR3 DNA: TGTGCCAGCAGCAGGAACACCGGGGAGCTGTTTTTT
V gene: TRBV6-5; clone size: once; J gene: TRBJ1-1; D gene: TRBD1; CDR3 protein: CASSWDRANTEAFF; CDR3 DNA: TGTGCCAGCAGCTGGGACAGGGCCAACACTGAAGCTTTCTTT
V gene: TRBV5-1; clone size: -; J gene: TRBJ2-1; D gene: -; CDR3 protein: CASCLSPGGYEQFF; CDR3 DNA: TGCGCCAGCTGTCTTTCCCCGGGGGGCTATGAGCAGTTCTTC
V gene: TRBV7-6; clone size: once; J gene: TRBJ2-5; D gene: TRBD1; CDR3 protein: CASSLGGQGKETQYF; CDR3 DNA: TGTGCCAGCAGCTTAGGTGGACAGGGGAAGGAGACCCAGTACTTC
V gene: TRBV5-1; clone size: once; J gene: TRBJ1-6; D gene: -; CDR3 protein: CTSSLVRTDLGSPLHF; CDR3 DNA: TGCACCAGCAGCTTGGTGAGGACGGACCTCGGTTCGCCCCTCCACTTT
V gene: TRBV5-5; clone size: once; J gene: TRBJ1-2; D gene: -; CDR3 protein: CASSLFSLGGYTF; CDR3 DNA: TGTGCCAGCAGCTTGTTCAGCTTGGGCGGCTACACCTTC
V gene: TRBV5-6; clone size: -; J gene: TRBJ2-3; D gene: -; CDR3 protein: CASSPNLRTSWTDTQYF; CDR3 DNA: TGTGCCAGCAGCCCGAATCTTCGTACTAGTTGGACAGATACGCAGTATTTT
V gene: TRBV7-6; clone size: few; J gene: TRBJ1-2; D gene: -; CDR3 protein: CASSLDPNYGYTF; CDR3 DNA: TGTGCCAGCAGCTTAGATCCTAACTATGGCTACACCTTC
V gene: TRBV5-1; clone size: -; J gene: TRBJ2-5; D gene: -; CDR3 protein: CASSLVGLFQETQYF; CDR3 DNA: TGCGCCAGCAGCTTGGTTGGACTGTTCCAAGAGACCCAGTACTTC
V gene: TRBV6-5; clone size: few; J gene: TRBJ1-1; D gene: -; CDR3 protein: CASSYSGADTEAFF; CDR3 DNA: TGTGCCAGCAGTTACTCGGGGGCCGACACTGAAGCTTTCTTT
V gene: TRBV10-3; clone size: -; J gene: TRBJ2-3; D gene: TRBD1; CDR3 protein: CAISSGQGRSTDTQYF; CDR3 DNA: TGTGCCATCAGTAGTGGACAGGGAAGGAGCACAGATACGCAGTATTTT
V gene: TRBV11-3; clone size: -; J gene: TRBJ2-7; D gene: -; CDR3 protein: CASSLVGGSSYEQYF; CDR3 DNA: TGTGCCAGCAGCTTAGTGGGCGGATCCTCCTACGAGCAGTACTTC
V gene: TRBV7-9; clone size: few; J gene: TRBJ1-2; D gene: -; CDR3 protein: CASTYGDSNYGYTF; CDR3 DNA: TGTGCCAGCACTTACGGCGACTCTAACTATGGCTACACCTTC
V gene: TRBV7-9; clone size: -; J gene: TRBJ2-2; D gene: TRBD1; CDR3 protein: CASRPRTGTANTGELFF; CDR3 DNA: TGTGCCAGCAGACCCCGTACCGGGACAGCGAACACCGGGGAGCTGTTTTTT
V gene: TRBV10-1; clone size: few; J gene: TRBJ2-7; D gene: -; CDR3 protein: CASSEGARGYEQYF; CDR3 DNA: TGCGCCAGCAGTGAAGGTGCCAGGGGCTACGAGCAGTACTTC
V gene: TRBV5-4; clone size: -; J gene: TRBJ2-2; D gene: TRBD1; CDR3 protein: CASSREGTGVTTGELFF; CDR3 DNA: TGTGCCAGCAGCCGGGAGGGGACAGGGGTTACCACCGGGGAGCTGTTTTTT
V gene: TRBV18; clone size: -; J gene: TRBJ2-3; D gene: -; CDR3 protein: CASSPSRAQDTDTQYF; CDR3 DNA: TGTGCCAGCTCACCCAGCCGGGCCCAGGACACAGATACGCAGTATTTT
V gene: TRBV7-8; clone size: -; J gene: TRBJ2-7; D gene: TRBD2; CDR3 protein: CASSQTSGRAYEQYF; CDR3 DNA: TGTGCCAGCAGCCAGACAAGCGGGAGGGCCTACGAGCAGTACTTC
V gene: TRBV25-1; clone size: -; J gene: TRBJ2-3; D gene: -; CDR3 protein: CASRARTAPGDTQYF; CDR3 DNA: TGTGCCAGCAGGGCCCGGACAGCCCCAGGCGATACGCAGTATTTT
V gene: TRBV4-1; clone size: -; J gene: TRBJ2-7; D gene: -; CDR3 protein: CASSSRVAHADVYEQYF; CDR3 DNA: TGCGCCAGCAGCTCCCGGGTAGCCCACGCCGACGTCTACGAGCAGTACTTC
V gene: TRBV14; clone size: -; J gene: TRBJ1-1; D gene: -; CDR3 protein: CASSQGRVPLNTEAFF; CDR3 DNA: TGTGCCAGCAGCCAAGGCAGGGTCCCCCTGAACACTGAAGCTTTCTTT
V gene: TRBV18; clone size: -; J gene: TRBJ2-2; D gene: TRBD1; CDR3 protein: CASSLPGTANTGELFF; CDR3 DNA: TGTGCCAGCTCACTCCCCGGGACAGCGAACACCGGGGAGCTGTTTTTT
V gene: TRBV18; clone size: -; J gene: TRBJ2-7; D gene: TRBD2; CDR3 protein: CASSPGGQRLYEQYF; CDR3 DNA: TGTGCCAGCTCTCCGGGGGGGCAACGACTCTACGAGCAGTACTTC
V gene: TRBV14; clone size: -; J gene: TRBJ1-2; D gene: -; CDR3 protein: CASSQDVSSYGYTF; CDR3 DNA: TGTGCCAGCAGCCAAGATGTCAGCAGCTATGGCTACACCTTC
V gene: TRBV10-3; clone size: -; J gene: TRBJ2-5; D gene: -; CDR3 protein: CAIRGTKETQYF; CDR3 DNA: TGTGCCATCAGGGGCACTAAAGAGACCCAGTACTTC
V gene: TRBV5-6; clone size: -; J gene: TRBJ2-7; D gene: TRBD1; CDR3 protein: CASSPGTGEREQYF; CDR3 DNA: TGTGCCAGCAGCCCCGGGACAGGGGAACGAGAGCAGTACTTC
V gene: TRBV5-3; clone size: few; J gene: TRBJ2-7; D gene: -; CDR3 protein: CARSLSRVSHEQYF; CDR3 DNA: TGTGCCAGAAGCTTGAGTCGTGTCTCGCACGAGCAGTACTTC
V gene: TRBV7-2; clone size: -; J gene: TRBJ2-2; D gene: TRBD1; CDR3 protein: CASSLRGGFTGELFF; CDR3 DNA: TGTGCCAGCAGCTTGCGAGGGGGCTTCACCGGGGAGCTGTTTTTT
V gene: TRBV7-2; clone size: -; J gene: TRBJ2-3; D gene: -; CDR3 protein: CASSLPLIADTQYF; CDR3 DNA: TGTGCCAGCAGCTTACCTTTGATTGCAGATACGCAGTATTTT
V gene: TRBV7-3; clone size: -; J gene: TRBJ2-2; D gene: TRBD1; CDR3 protein: CASSLTGVNTGELFF; CDR3 DNA: TGTGCCAGCAGTTTGACAGGGGTGAACACCGGGGAGCTGTTTTTT